This T cell receptor (beta chain) is drawn from a study of a mutant IDH1 vaccine in newly diagnosed glioma. Study at large: Treated patients, averaging around 40 years, were roughly 60% male and about 38% female. Antecedent treatment encompassed radiotherapy, temozolomide, or their combination; the majority received both. Findings and caveats of the study: Patients mounted vaccine-induced immune responses in 90% to 95% of cases.

A remark on this clone: Its antigen is unidentified.

The sample's time point: baseline, week 1 (first vaccination visit). Treatment given: pre-vaccination baseline after standard-of-care therapy. Donors had new WHO grade 3 or 4 IDH1-mutant, ATRX-lost astrocytomas. Clones were sequenced by immunoSEQ multiplex PCR, and TCRdb holds only the in-frame ones, with some missing. The sample contains tens of thousands of clones, around nine tenths of which appear only once. This sequence was found in a woman in her thirties or forties with glioma. The input for sequencing was PBMCs, taken from a glioma patient treated with radiotherapy, temozolomide or both.

CDR3 sequence: CASSPTGGRDTQYF. The CDR3, as DNA: TGTGCCAGCAGCCCAACAGGGGGGCGTGATACGCAGTATTTT. V and J are TRBV7-9 and TRBJ2-3, with 8 bases lining up with TRBD1. Unmatched junction bases numbered 7, after V lost 5 bases and J lost 6 bases. Looked up from germline, CDR1 is SEHNR and CDR2 is FQNEAQ (reference sequence). CDR3 size: 14 residues.